Below, one T cell receptor beta chain is given with its context. Its antigen remains unknown. This sample was taken from a study of cytomegalovirus exposure and HLA in healthy donors. This CDR3 contains 16 residues. Germline V gene sequence: CDR1 SGDLS, CDR2 YYNGEE. Trimming cost V 4 bases and J 1 base; bases outside gene matches: 7. TCRdb's copy holds only in-frame clones and misses some; the assay was immunoSEQ multiplex PCR. The sample has more than 110,000 clones; 80% to 90% are singletons. While the first cohort had 600 to 750 subjects, the donors belonged to the separate validation cohort of about 130 subjects. Study outcomes and limitations: With high specificity and sensitivity, the classifier reportedly diagnosed cytomegalovirus status.

The sequence derives from a woman aged 18-29 years in good health and CMV-seropositive. The chain recombines TRBV9 with TRBJ1-4; 7 bases map to TRBD1. The specimen was PBMCs. This CDR3 is CASSNPGQITNEKLFF. DNA of the CDR3: TGTGCCAGCAGCAACCCGGGACAGATAACTAATGAAAAACTGTTTTTT.